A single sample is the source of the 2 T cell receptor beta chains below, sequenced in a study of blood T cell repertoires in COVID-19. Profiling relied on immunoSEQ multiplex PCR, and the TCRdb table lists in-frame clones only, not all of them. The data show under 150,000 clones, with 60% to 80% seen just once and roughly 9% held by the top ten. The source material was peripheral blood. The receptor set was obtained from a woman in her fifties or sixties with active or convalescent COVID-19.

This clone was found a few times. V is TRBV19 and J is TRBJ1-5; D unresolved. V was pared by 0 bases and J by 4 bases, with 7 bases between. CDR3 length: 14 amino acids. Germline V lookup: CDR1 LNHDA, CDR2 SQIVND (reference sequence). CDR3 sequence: CASSIDSGNQPQHF. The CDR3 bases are TGTGCCAGTAGTATAGATTCCGGTAATCAGCCCCAGCATTTT.

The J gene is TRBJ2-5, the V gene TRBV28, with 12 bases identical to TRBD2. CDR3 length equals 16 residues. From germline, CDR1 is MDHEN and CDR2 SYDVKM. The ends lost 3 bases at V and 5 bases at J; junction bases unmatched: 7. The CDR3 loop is CASSLRLAGAGETQYF. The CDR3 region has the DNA TGTGCCAGCAGTTTGAGACTAGCGGGAGCGGGTGAGACCCAGTACTTC.